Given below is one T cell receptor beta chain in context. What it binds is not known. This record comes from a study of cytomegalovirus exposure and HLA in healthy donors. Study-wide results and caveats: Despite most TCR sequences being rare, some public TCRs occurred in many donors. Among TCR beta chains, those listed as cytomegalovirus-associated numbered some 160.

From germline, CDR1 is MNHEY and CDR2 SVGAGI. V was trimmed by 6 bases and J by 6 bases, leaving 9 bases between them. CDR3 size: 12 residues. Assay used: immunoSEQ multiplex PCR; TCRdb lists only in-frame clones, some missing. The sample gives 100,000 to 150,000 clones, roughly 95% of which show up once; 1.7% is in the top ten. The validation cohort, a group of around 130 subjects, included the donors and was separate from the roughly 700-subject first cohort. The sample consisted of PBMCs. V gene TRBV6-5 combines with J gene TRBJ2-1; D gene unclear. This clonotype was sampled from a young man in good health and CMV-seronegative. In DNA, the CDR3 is TGTGCCAGCAGCCTGACTCTCAATGAGCAGTTCTTC. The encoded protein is CASSLTLNEQFF.